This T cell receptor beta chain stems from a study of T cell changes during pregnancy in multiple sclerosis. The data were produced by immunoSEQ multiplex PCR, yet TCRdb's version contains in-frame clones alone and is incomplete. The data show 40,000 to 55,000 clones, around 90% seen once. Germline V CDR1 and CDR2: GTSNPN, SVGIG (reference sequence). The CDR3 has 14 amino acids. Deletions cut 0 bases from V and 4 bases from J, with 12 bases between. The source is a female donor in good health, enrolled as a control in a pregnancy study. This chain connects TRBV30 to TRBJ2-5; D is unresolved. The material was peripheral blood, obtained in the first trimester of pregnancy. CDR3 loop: CAWSVSTAVETQYF. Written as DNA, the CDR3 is TGTGCCTGGAGTGTAAGCACAGCTGTAGAGACCCAGTACTTC.